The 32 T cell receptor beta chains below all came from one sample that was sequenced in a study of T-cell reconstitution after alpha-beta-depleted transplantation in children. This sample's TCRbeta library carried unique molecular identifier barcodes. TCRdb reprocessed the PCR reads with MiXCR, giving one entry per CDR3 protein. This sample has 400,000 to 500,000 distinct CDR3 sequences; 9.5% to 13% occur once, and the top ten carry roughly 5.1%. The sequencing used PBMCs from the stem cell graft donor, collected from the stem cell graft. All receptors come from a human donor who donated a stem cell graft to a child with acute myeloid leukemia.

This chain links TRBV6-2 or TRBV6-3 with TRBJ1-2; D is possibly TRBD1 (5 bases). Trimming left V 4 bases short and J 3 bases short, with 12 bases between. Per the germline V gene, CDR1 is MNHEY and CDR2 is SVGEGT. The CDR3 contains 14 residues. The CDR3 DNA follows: TGTGCCAGCAGTTCGCTCCAAGGGGACTATGGCTACACCTTC. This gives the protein CASSSLQGDYGYTF.

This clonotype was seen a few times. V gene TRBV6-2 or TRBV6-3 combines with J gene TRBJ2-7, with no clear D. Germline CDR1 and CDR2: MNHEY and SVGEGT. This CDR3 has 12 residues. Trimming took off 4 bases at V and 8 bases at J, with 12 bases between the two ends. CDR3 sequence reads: CASSSIRTKQYF. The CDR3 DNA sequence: TGTGCCAGCAGTTCCATTCGGACGAAGCAGTACTTC.

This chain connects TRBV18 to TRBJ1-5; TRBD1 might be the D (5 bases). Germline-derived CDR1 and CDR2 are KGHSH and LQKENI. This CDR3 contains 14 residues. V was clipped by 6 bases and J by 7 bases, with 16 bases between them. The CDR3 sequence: CASSTGGTYQPQHF. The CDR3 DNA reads TGTGCCAGCTCCACCGGGGGGACGTACCAGCCCCAGCATTTT.

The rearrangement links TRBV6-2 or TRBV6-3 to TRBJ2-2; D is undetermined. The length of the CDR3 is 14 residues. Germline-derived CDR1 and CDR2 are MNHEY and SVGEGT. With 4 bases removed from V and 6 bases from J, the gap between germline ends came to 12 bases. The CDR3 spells CASSSLGPSGELFF. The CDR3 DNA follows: TGTGCCAGCAGTTCCCTGGGTCCATCCGGGGAGCTGTTTTTT.

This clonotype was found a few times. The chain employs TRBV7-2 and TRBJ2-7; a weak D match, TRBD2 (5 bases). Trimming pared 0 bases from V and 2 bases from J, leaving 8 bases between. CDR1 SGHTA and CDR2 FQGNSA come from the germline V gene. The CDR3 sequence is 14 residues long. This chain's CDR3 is CASSLALGTYEQYF. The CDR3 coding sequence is TGTGCCAGCAGCTTAGCGCTCGGGACCTACGAGCAGTACTTC.

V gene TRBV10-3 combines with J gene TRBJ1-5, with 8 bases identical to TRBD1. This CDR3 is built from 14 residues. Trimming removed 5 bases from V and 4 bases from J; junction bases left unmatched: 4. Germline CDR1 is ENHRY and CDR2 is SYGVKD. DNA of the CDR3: TGTGCCATCAGTCCAGGGGGCGTGAATCAGCCCCAGCATTTT. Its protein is CAISPGGVNQPQHF.

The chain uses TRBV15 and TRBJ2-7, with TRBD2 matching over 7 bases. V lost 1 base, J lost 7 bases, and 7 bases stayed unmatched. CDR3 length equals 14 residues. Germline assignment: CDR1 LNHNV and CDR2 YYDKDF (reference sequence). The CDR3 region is CATSRAFGEGEQYV. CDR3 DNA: TGTGCCACCAGCAGAGCCTTCGGGGAGGGGGAGCAGTACGTC.

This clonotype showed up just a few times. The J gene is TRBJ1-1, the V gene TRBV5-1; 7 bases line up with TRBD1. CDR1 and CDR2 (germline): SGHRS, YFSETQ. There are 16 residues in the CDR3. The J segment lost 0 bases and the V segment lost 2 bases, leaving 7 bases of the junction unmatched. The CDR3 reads CASSLLPGQMNTEAFF. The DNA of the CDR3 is TGCGCCAGCAGCTTATTACCGGGACAGATGAACACTGAAGCTTTCTTT.

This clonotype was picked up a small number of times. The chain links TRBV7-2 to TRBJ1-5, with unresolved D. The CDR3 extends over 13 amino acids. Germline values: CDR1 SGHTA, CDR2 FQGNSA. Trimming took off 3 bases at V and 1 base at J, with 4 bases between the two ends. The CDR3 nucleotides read TGTGCCAGCAGCTTTTACAGCAATCAGCCCCAGCATTTT. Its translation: CASSFYSNQPQHF.

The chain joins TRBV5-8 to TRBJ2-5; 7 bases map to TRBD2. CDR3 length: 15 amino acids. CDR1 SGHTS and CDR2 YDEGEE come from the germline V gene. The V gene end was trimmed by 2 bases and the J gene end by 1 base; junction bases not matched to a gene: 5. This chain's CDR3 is CASSFGRAIQETQYF. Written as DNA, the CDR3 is TGTGCCAGCAGCTTTGGGAGGGCTATCCAAGAGACCCAGTACTTC. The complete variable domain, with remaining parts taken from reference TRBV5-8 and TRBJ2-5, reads EAGVTQSPTHLIKTRGQQATLRCSPISGHTSVYWYQQALGLGLQFLLWYDEGEERNRGNFPPRFSGRQFPNYSSELNVNALELEDSALYLCASSFGRAIQETQYFGPGTRLLVL.

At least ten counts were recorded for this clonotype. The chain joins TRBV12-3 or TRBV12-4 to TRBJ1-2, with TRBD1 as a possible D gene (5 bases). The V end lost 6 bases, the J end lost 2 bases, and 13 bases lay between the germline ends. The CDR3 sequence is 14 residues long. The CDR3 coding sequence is TGTGCCAGCAGGGGACCGACAGCAAACTATGGCTACACCTTC. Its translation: CASRGPTANYGYTF.

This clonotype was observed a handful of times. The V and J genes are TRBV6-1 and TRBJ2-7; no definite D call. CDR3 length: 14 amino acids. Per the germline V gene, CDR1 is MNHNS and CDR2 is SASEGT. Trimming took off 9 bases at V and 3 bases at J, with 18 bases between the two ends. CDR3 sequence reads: CASNGVTLIYEQYV. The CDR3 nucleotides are TGTGCCAGTAATGGGGTAACCTTAATCTACGAGCAGTACGTC.

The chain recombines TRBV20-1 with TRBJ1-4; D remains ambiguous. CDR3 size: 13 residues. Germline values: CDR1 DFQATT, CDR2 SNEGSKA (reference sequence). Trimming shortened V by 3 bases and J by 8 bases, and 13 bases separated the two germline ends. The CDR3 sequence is CSASAPMEEKLFF. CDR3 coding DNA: TGCAGTGCTAGCGCCCCTATGGAGGAAAAACTGTTTTTT.

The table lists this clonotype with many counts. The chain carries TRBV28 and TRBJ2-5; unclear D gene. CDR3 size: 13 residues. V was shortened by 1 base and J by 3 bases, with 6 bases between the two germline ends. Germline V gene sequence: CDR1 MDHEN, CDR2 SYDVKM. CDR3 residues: CASSLFGEETQYF. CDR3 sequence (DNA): TGTGCCAGCAGTTTATTTGGGGAAGAGACCCAGTACTTC.

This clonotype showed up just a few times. The CDR3 bases are TGCGCCAGCAGCCAGGTCGGCCTTGGGGAGACCCAGTACTTC. Protein sequence: CASSQVGLGETQYF. This chain connects TRBV4-1 to TRBJ2-5; D gene unclear. CDR1 and CDR2 (germline): MGHRA, YSYEKL. The CDR3 extends over 14 amino acids. V lost 3 bases, J lost 5 bases, and 13 bases lay in between.

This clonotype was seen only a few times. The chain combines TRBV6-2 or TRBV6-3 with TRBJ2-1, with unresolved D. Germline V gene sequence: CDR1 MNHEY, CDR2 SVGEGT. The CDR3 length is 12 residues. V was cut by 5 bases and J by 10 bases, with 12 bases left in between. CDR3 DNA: TGTGCCAGCAGTAGACTGATGGGAGAGCAGTTCTTC. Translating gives CASSRLMGEQFF.

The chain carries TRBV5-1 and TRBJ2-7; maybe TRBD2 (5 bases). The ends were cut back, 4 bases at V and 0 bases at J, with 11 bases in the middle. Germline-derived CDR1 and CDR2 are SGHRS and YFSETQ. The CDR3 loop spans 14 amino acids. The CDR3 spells CASSPSRVSYEQYF. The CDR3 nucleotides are TGCGCCAGCAGCCCCTCGCGGGTCTCCTACGAGCAGTACTTC.

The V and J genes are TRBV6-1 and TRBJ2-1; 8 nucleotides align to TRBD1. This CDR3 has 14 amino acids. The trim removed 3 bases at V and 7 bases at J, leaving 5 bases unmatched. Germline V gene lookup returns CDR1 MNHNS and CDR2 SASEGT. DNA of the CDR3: TGTGCCAGCAGTGACAGGGGGCGCGGGAATGAGCAGTTCTTC. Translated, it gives CASSDRGRGNEQFF.

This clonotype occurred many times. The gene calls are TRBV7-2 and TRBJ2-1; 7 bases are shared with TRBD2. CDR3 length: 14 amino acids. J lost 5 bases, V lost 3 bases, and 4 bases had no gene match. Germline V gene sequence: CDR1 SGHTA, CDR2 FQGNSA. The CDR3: CASSFSGSHNEQFF. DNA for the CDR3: TGTGCCAGCAGCTTTAGCGGGTCACACAATGAGCAGTTCTTC.

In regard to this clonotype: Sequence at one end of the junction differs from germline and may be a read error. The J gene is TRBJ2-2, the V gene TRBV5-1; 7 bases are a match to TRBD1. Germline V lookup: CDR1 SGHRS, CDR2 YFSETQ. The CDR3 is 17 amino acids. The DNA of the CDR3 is TGCGCCACCAGCCCCAACCCGGACAGGCCGAACACCGGGGAGCTGTTTTTT. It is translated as CATSPNPDRPNTGELFF.

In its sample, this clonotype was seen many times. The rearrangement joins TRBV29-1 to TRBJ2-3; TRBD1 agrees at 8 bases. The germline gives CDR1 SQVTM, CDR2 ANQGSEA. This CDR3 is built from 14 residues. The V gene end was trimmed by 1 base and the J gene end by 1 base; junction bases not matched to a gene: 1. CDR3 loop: CSVEVGQGTDTQYF. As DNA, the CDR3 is TGCAGCGTTGAAGTGGGACAGGGCACAGATACGCAGTATTTT.

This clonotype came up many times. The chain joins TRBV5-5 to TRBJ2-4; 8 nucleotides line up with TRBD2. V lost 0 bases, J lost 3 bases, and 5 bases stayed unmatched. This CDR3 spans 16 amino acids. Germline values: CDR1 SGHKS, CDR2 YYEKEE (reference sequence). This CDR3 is CASSLGAGVDKNIQYF. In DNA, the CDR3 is TGTGCCAGCAGCTTGGGAGCGGGAGTTGACAAAAACATTCAGTACTTC.

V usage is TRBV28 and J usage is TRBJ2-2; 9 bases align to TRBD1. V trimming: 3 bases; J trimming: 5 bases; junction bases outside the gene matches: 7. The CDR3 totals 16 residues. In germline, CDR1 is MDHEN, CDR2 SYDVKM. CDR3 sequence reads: CASSFADRGGTGELFF. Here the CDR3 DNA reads TGTGCCAGCAGTTTTGCGGACAGGGGAGGGACCGGGGAGCTGTTTTTT.

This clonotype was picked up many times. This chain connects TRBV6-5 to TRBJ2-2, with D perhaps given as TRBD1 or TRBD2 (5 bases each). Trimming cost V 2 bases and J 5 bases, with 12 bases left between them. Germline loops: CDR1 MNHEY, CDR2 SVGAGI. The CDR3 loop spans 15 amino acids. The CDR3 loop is CASSYPGTTTGELFF. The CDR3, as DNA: TGTGCCAGCAGTTACCCCGGGACGACTACCGGGGAGCTGTTTTTT.

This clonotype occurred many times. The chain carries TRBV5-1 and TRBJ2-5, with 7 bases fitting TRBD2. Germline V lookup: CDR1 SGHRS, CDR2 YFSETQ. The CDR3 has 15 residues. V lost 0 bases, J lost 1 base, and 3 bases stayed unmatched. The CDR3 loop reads CASSLVTGGQETQYF. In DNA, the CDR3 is TGCGCCAGCAGCTTGGTGACGGGGGGCCAAGAGACCCAGTACTTC.

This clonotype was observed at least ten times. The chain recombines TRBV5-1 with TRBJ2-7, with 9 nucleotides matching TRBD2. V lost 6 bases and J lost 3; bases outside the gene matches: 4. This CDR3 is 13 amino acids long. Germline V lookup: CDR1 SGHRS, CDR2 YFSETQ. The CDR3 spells CASKYSGGYEQYF. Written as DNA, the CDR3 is TGCGCCAGCAAGTATAGCGGGGGCTACGAGCAGTACTTC.

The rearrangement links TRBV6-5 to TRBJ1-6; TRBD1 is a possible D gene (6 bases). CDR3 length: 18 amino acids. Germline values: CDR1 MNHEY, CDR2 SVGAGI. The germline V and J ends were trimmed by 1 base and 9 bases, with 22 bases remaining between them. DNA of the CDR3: TGTGCCAGCAGTTACTGGGCCCCAAAACAGGGCGAGGGTTCACCCCTCCACTTT. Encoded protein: CASSYWAPKQGEGSPLHF.

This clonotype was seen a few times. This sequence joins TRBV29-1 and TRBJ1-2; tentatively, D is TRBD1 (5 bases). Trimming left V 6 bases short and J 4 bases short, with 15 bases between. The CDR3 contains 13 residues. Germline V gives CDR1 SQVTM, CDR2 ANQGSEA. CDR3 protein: CSVVAKGFYGYTF. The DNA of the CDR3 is TGCAGCGTCGTGGCGAAGGGGTTCTATGGCTACACCTTC.

CDR3: CASSGGFRGARNEQYF. In DNA form, the CDR3 reads TGTGCCAGCAGCGGTGGGTTTAGGGGGGCTAGAAACGAGCAGTACTTC. The chain has TRBV9 and TRBJ2-7, with D perhaps matching TRBD1 or TRBD2 (6 bases each). Trimming removed 3 bases at V and 5 bases at J, with 21 bases between. The CDR3 totals 16 residues. Per germline, CDR1 SGDLS and CDR2 YYNGEE.

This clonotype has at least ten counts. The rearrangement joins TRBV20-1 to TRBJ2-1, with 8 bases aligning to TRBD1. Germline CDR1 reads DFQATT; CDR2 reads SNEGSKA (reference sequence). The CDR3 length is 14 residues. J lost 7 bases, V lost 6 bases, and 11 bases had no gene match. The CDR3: CSALFGTGNNEQFF. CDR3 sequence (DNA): TGCAGTGCCCTGTTCGGGACAGGTAATAATGAGCAGTTCTTC.

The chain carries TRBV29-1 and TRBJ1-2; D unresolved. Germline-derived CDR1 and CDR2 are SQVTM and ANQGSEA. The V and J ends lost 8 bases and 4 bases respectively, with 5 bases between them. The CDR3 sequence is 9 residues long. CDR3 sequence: CSLIYGYTF. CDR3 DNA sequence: TGCAGCCTTATCTATGGCTACACCTTC.

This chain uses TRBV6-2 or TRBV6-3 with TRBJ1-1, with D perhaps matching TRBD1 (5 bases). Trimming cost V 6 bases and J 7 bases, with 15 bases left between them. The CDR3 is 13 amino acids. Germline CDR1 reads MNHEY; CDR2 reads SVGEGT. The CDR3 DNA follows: TGTGCCAGCAGCGACGAGGGGTTGGGTGAAGCTTTCTTT. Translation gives CASSDEGLGEAFF.